The rows below give T cell receptor beta chains drawn from one sample of a study of blood T cell repertoires in COVID-19. The protocol was immunoSEQ multiplex PCR, while the TCRdb copy is restricted to in-frame clones and leaves out a portion. The sample lists over 200,000 clones; 70% to 90% were seen once. Sequences were obtained from peripheral blood. These receptors originate from a woman younger than 35 who had recovered from COVID-19. CDR3s include the opening cysteine and the closing phenylalanine or tryptophan.

V gene,J gene,CDR3 protein
TRBV29-1,TRBJ1-4,CSVGRASNEKLFF
TRBV7-6,TRBJ2-1,CASSSRGLLYNEQFF
TRBV18,TRBJ2-7,CASSPTRPQDEQYF
TRBV19,TRBJ2-3,CASRPGFTDTQYF
TRBV2,TRBJ1-5,CASTRTGRNQPQHF
TRBV6-5,TRBJ1-2,CASSQGQRILYGYTF
TRBV18,TRBJ2-7,CASSPDRGLYEQYF
TRBV19,TRBJ1-1,CASSPRTTEAFF
TRBV9,TRBJ2-3,CASSVGSGSTDTQYF
TRBV27,TRBJ2-7,CASSGTGGRQYF
TRBV30,TRBJ2-1,CAWSLPGTTPYNEQFF
TRBV7-2,TRBJ2-7,CASSLATDRIVF
TRBV9,TRBJ1-1,CASSDAEPGTEAFF
TRBV7-8,TRBJ2-7,CASGDIDYEQYF
TRBV6-1,TRBJ2-7,CASSELAGHYEQYF
TRBV10-2,TRBJ2-7,CASSGAGRAPSYEQYF
TRBV18,TRBJ2-7,CASSPRTGGQEQYF
TRBV5-4,TRBJ1-5,CASSSEVDQPQHF
TRBV6-5,TRBJ2-7,CASTLGTSGRGVQYF
TRBV5-3,TRBJ2-7,CARSRSWVAGTYEQYF
TRBV9,TRBJ1-2,CASSVGRQGAGYGYTF
TRBV30,TRBJ2-7,CAWETGKKQYF
TRBV13,TRBJ2-4,CASSPGRGKNIQYF
TRBV7-6,TRBJ1-1,CASSLEGTGGNTEAFF
TRBV27,TRBJ2-7,CASTPGTGVHEQYF
TRBV30,TRBJ1-3,CAWSSLSGNTIYF
TRBV5-1,TRBJ2-2,CASSEPGQTNTGELFF
TRBV5-1,TRBJ1-5,CASSFRDRGLHSNQPQHF
TRBV12-5,TRBJ2-2,CASGPGTSGLTGELFF
TRBV25-1,TRBJ1-2,CASRQYYGYTF
TRBV9,TRBJ1-5,CASSVGQSNQPQHF
TRBV7-3,TRBJ2-3,CASSPRLAGTSTDTQYF
TRBV9,TRBJ2-3,CASSVVGETDTQYF
TRBV5-1,TRBJ2-3,CASSQGDGNTDTQYF
TRBV7-6,TRBJ2-3,CASSATSGGADTQYF
TRBV6-2/TRBV6-3,TRBJ2-1,CASRLTLTGRHEQFF
TRBV6-4,TRBJ2-5,CASDSSGRAWETQYF
TRBV7-8,TRBJ2-1,CASSPRLAGGGEQFF
TRBV9,TRBJ1-1,CASSVSGASEAFF
TRBV9,TRBJ2-1,CASSPMRRVVHNEQFF